This T cell receptor (beta chain) was observed in a study of shared clonotypes between healthy human individuals. Germline CDR1 and CDR2: SGHVS and FNYEAQ. This CDR3 comprises 14 residues. Trimming cost V 2 bases and J 7 bases, with 12 bases left between them. Produced via immunoSEQ multiplex PCR; TCRdb's table is partial and in-frame only. The table lists some 1,400,000 clones, 96% of them singletons, with roughly 1.2% in the top ten. V usage is TRBV7-6 and J usage is TRBJ1-5, with D possibly being TRBD1 (5 bases). Material: naive CD4+ T cells sorted from blood. Subset: CD45RA+ positively selected. This TCR was sampled from a man aged 30 to 45 in good health. The CDR3 region is CASSLPGASQPQHF. CDR3 DNA: TGTGCCAGCAGCTTACCCGGGGCCAGCCAGCCCCAGCATTTT.